Below, 25 T cell receptor beta chains from the same sample are listed, as sequenced in a study of tumor-infiltrating lymphocytes in primary liver carcinoma. For blood RNA, unsorted whole blood served as the source, and germline DNA was extracted too. A constant-region primer served to make TCR beta cDNA from roughly 500 ng total RNA. What produced the TCR beta libraries was three nested multiplex PCR rounds using slightly modified ARM-PCR. Researchers ran the first two PCR rounds for roughly 11 cycles each with TRBV1-TRBV30 forward primers and a C-beta reverse primer. TCRdb called the multiplex PCR reads again in MiXCR, with one record for every CDR3 protein. The repertoire includes 300,000 to 400,000 distinct CDR3 sequences, about 65% of them detected once, and roughly 6% sits in the top ten. The sample comprised peripheral blood. The receptor set was obtained from a man aged 40-49 years with primary liver carcinoma and hepatitis B virus infection.

In its sample, this clonotype was seen once. Being one base from a much bigger clone, this may be a read error. The CDR3 nucleotides read TGTGCCAGCAGTTACGTCCAGGGGGAATCACCCCTCTACTTT. Residues: CASSYVQGESPLYF. The chain joins TRBV6-5 to TRBJ1-6, with 7 bases aligning to TRBD1. Germline V lookup: CDR1 MNHEY, CDR2 SVGAGI. The CDR3 sequence is 14 residues long.

For the CDR3, the DNA is TGTGCCAGCAACCCAGGACAGGGGAAAGATACGCAGTATTTT. Its protein is CASNPGQGKDTQYF. The chain uses TRBV7-8 and TRBJ2-3, with TRBD1 matching 9 bases. V was pared by 7 bases and J by 5 bases, with 7 bases of the junction left unmatched. CDR1 is SGHVS, CDR2 FQNEAQ, per germline. The CDR3 is 14 amino acids.

As to this clonotype: A much more abundant neighbour one base away suggests this may be a read error. The V and J genes are TRBV10-3 and TRBJ2-2; D unclear. The CDR3 contains 14 residues. CDR1 and CDR2 (germline): ENHRY, SYGVKD. The CDR3 spells CATKPQFNSGELFF. CDR3 nucleotides: TGTGCCACCAAACCCCAGTTCAACAGCGGGGAGCTGTTTTTT.

Details on this clonotype: This may come from a read error, since a much larger clone is one base off. V gene TRBV10-1 combines with J gene TRBJ2-3; tentative D call: TRBD2 (5 bases). Germline lookup yields CDR1 WNHNN and CDR2 SYGVQD (reference sequence). This CDR3 comprises 13 residues. The germline V and J ends were trimmed by 0 bases and 11 bases, with 12 bases remaining between them. CDR3 amino acids: CASSESMRALQYF. The CDR3 bases are TGCGCCAGCAGTGAGTCGATGCGGGCCCTGCAGTATTTT.

About this clonotype: An end of the junction differs from the germline gene, which may be a read error. V and J are TRBV11-2 and TRBJ2-1, with 8 bases lining up with TRBD1. Germline CDR1 reads SGHAT; CDR2 reads FQNNGV. This CDR3 is 15 amino acids long. Written as DNA, the CDR3 is TGTACCAGCAGCACCGGGACAGGAGGATACAACGAGCAGTTCTTC. It is translated as CTSSTGTGGYNEQFF.

About this clonotype: The junction departs from the called germline gene at one end, perhaps through a read error. The gene calls are TRBV11-2 and TRBJ2-7; D unclear. The V gene's germline CDR1 is SGHAT and CDR2 FQNNGV. CDR3 length equals 15 residues. The CDR3 nucleotides read TGTGCCAGTAGCTTCCAGGCCCGTCTCTCCTACGAGCAGTACTTC. Its protein product is CASSFQARLSYEQYF.

Comment on this clonotype: The CDR3 does not close with the conserved phenylalanine or tryptophan, likely indicating a read error. The limits of the CDR3 on the DNA are not certain, so only TCRdb's listed CDR3 is given. CDR3 protein: CASSLELQFKSFEQHI. The V gene is TRBV11-2, the J gene TRBJ2-7. A total of 16 residues make up the CDR3, ends included. CDR1 and CDR2 (germline): SGHAT, FQNNGV.

Details on this clonotype: Its ends do not fully match the called genes, so a read error is possible. V usage is TRBV5-6 and J usage is TRBJ2-1; 10 nucleotides line up with TRBD2. The CDR3 is made up of 18 amino acids. Germline V gives CDR1 SGHDT, CDR2 YYEEEE. Here the CDR3 DNA reads TGTGCCAGCAGCTTCTGGGGACTAGCGTGTTCACTCTACAATGAGCAGTTCTTT. It codes for CASSFWGLACSLYNEQFF.

For this clonotype: A much larger clone lies one base from this, so it may be a read error. The chain couples TRBV5-1 to TRBJ2-5; 7 bases map to TRBD1. This CDR3 has 15 amino acids. Germline CDR1 SGHRS, CDR2 YFSETQ. V lost 2 bases and J lost 5; bases outside the gene matches: 9. CDR3 DNA: TGCGCCAGCAGCTTTACAGGGGTGGGCCAGGAGACCCAGTACTTC. Translating it yields CASSFTGVGQETQYF.

The rearrangement uses TRBV5-1 and TRBJ2-7, with 9 bases fitting TRBD1. Unmatched junction bases numbered 9, after V lost 0 bases and J lost 5 bases. The CDR3 has 16 residues. Germline V gives CDR1 SGHRS, CDR2 YFSETQ. In nucleotides, the CDR3 is TGCGCCAGCAGCTTGGGACAGGGGGGCCGGGTGAACGAGCAGTACTTC. Its translation is CASSLGQGGRVNEQYF.

The table lists this clonotype with a count of one. This may come from a read error, since a much larger clone is one base off. This chain joins TRBV12-3 or TRBV12-4 and TRBJ2-2; 7 bases line up with TRBD1. J was trimmed by 1 base and V by 6 bases; bases with no gene match: 5. This CDR3 is 15 amino acids long. The DNA of the CDR3 is TGTGCCAGCAGACGGGACAGCCAGAACACCGGGGAGCTGTTTTTT. Protein: CASRRDSQNTGELFF.

This clonotype has just a few counts. This sequence joins TRBV7-9 and TRBJ1-4; the D is unclear. The CDR3 totals 14 residues. Germline CDR1 is SEHNR and CDR2 is FQNEAQ (reference sequence). Trimming removed 2 bases at V and 4 bases at J, with 8 bases between. This CDR3 is CASSLQAHNEKLFF. The CDR3 nucleotides are TGTGCCAGCAGCTTACAAGCCCATAATGAAAAACTGTTTTTT.

This clonotype was counted at least ten times. V and J are TRBV6-6 and TRBJ2-5, with 9 bases fitting TRBD1. Trimming at V came to 2 bases and at J to 5 bases, leaving 6 bases not matched to a gene. CDR1 is MNHNY and CDR2 is SVGAGI in the germline V gene (reference sequence). This CDR3 is 15 amino acids long. The CDR3 DNA follows: TGTGCCAGCAGTTACCTGGGACAGGGTCTGGAGACCCAGTACTTC. It translates to CASSYLGQGLETQYF.

Points on this clonotype: The germline gene is not matched at one end of the junction; a read error may be the cause. V is TRBV11-2 and J is TRBJ2-1; D possibly matches TRBD1 or TRBD2 (6 bases each). This CDR3 is built from 14 residues. Germline V gene sequence: CDR1 SGHAT, CDR2 FQNNGV. For the CDR3, the DNA is TGTGCCAGCAGCTTAGTTTGGGGGGACAATGAGCACTTCTTC. Its protein product is CASSLVWGDNEHFF.

As to this clonotype: At one end, the junction sequence differs from germline, possibly due to a read error. The chain is built from TRBV12-3 or TRBV12-4 and TRBJ2-7, with D perhaps matching TRBD2 (7 bases). CDR3 length: 14 residues. The CDR3 region is CASSRGAGAYERYF. In DNA, the CDR3 is TGTGCCAGCAGTCGGGGGGCGGGAGCCTACGAGCGGTACTTC.

About this clonotype itself: Being one base from a much bigger clone, this may be a read error. The gene calls are TRBV30 and TRBJ2-2, with D tentatively TRBD2 (5 bases). Germline V gene data show CDR1 as GTSNPN and CDR2 as SVGIG (reference sequence). V gave up 2 bases and J gave up 8 bases, with 18 bases separating them. The CDR3 is 15 residues long. This CDR3 reads CAWSSGSSRRGELFF. In DNA, the CDR3 is TGTGCCTGGAGTTCCGGGTCTAGCAGGAGAGGGGAGCTGTTTTTT. The full variable domain, its missing parts supplied by reference TRBV30 and TRBJ2-2, is SQTIHQWPATLVQPVGSPLSLECTVEGTSNPNLYWYRQAAGRGLQLLFYSVGIGQISSEVPQNLSASRPQDRQFILSSKKLLLSDSGFYLCAWSSGSSRRGELFFGEGSRLTVL.

With respect to this clonotype: This may stem from a read error, because a much larger clone lies one nucleotide away. The chain joins TRBV6-5 to TRBJ2-7; TRBD1 agrees at 10 bases. CDR3 length: 15 amino acids. Trimming took 6 bases from V and 5 from J; bases not matched to a gene: 10. The germline V gene has CDR1 MNHEY and CDR2 SVGAGI. The CDR3 bases are TGTGCCAGCAGGTCCGGGACAGGGGCTGGGCACGAGCAGTACTTC. This encodes CASRSGTGAGHEQYF.

Worth noting for this clonotype: It may be a read error: a sequence one base away is much more abundant. V is TRBV14 and J is TRBJ2-7, with TRBD2 identical over 12 bases. This CDR3 has 16 residues. Germline V CDR1 and CDR2: SGHDN, FVKESK. V shed 8 bases, J shed 2 bases, and the junction held 10 bases outside the gene matches. The CDR3 reads CASGKLAGGQTYEQYF. Here the CDR3 DNA reads TGTGCCAGCGGCAAACTAGCGGGAGGCCAGACCTACGAGCAGTACTTC.

The genes are TRBV11-2 and TRBJ2-1; D remains unclear. Germline CDR1 reads SGHAT; CDR2 reads FQNNGV. CDR3 length: 15 residues. The V end was cut by 0 bases, the J end by 13 bases, with 19 bases between. CDR3 loop: CASSLDLSAAHVQFF. CDR3 DNA: TGTGCCAGCAGCTTAGATCTAAGCGCTGCCCACGTACAGTTCTTC.

This clonotype was observed at least ten times. This sequence joins TRBV4-1 and TRBJ2-7; D not resolved. V lost 3 bases and J 4 bases, leaving 13 bases between the germline ends. The CDR3 has 14 amino acids. Germline CDR1 is MGHRA and CDR2 is YSYEKL. The CDR3 loop reads CASSQVGNQYEQYF. CDR3 DNA: TGCGCCAGCAGCCAGGTGGGAAACCAGTACGAGCAGTACTTC.

Note on this clonotype: This CDR3 is missing its conserved last phenylalanine or tryptophan, likely due to a read error. This sequence joins TRBV11-2 and TRBJ2-7; D gene ambiguous. Trimming took 5 bases from V and 3 from J, leaving 11 bases between them. This CDR3 is 13 amino acids long. Germline V lookup: CDR1 SGHAT, CDR2 FQNNGV. The CDR3 sequence is CASSLVGGYEQYS. In DNA form, the CDR3 reads TGTGCCAGCAGCCTAGTGGGCGGCTACGAGCAGTACTCC.

The V gene is TRBV28, the J gene TRBJ2-2; 9 positions match TRBD2. Losses at the gene ends were 9 bases for V and 0 bases for J; bases not matched to a gene: 8. In germline, CDR1 is MDHEN, CDR2 SYDVKM. The CDR3 spans 16 residues. Here the CDR3 reads CASNSGSAANTGELFF. The DNA of the CDR3 is TGTGCCAGTAATAGCGGGAGCGCTGCGAACACCGGGGAGCTGTTTTTT.

The table lists this clonotype with many counts. The chain links TRBV11-2 to TRBJ1-6, with 7 bases aligning to TRBD1. From germline, CDR1 is SGHAT and CDR2 FQNNGV. V trimming: 1 base; J trimming: 8 bases; junction bases outside the gene matches: 5. The CDR3 is 15 amino acids. The CDR3 loop reads CASSLVGGGYSPLHF. In DNA form, the CDR3 reads TGTGCCAGCAGCTTAGTTGGAGGGGGCTATTCACCCCTCCACTTT.

As regards this clonotype: Given a much more abundant clone one base away, this may be a read error. The V call is TRBV5-6, the J call TRBJ2-1, with D unclear. The CDR3 has 14 amino acids. Germline lookup yields CDR1 SGHDT and CDR2 YYEEEE. CDR3 DNA: TGTGCCAGCAGCTTAGAGCCGGTGAGGAATGTGCAGTTCTTC. It yields the protein CASSLEPVRNVQFF.

Note on this clonotype: An end of the junction differs from the germline gene, which may be a read error. This rearrangement joins TRBV6-6 to TRBJ2-7; D is unclear. This CDR3 contains 13 residues. Germline CDR1 MNHNY, CDR2 SVGAGI (reference sequence). The CDR3 loop is CASSTVGSYEPYF. For the CDR3, the DNA is TGTGCCAGCAGTACCGTGGGTTCCTACGAGCCGTACTTC.